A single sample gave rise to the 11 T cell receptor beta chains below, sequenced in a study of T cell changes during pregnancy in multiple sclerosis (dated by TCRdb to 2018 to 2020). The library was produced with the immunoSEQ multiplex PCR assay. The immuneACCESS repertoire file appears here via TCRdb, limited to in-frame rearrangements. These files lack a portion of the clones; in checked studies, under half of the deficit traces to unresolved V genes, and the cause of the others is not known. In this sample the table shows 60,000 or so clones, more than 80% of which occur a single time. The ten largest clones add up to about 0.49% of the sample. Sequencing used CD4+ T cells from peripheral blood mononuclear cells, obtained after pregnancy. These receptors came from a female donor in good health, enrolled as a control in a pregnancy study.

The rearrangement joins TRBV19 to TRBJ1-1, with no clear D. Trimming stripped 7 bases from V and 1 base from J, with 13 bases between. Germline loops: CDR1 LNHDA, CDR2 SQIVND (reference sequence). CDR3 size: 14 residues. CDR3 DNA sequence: TGTGCCAGTACCCCCCTCGACAAGAACACTGAAGCTTTCTTT. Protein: CASTPLDKNTEAFF.

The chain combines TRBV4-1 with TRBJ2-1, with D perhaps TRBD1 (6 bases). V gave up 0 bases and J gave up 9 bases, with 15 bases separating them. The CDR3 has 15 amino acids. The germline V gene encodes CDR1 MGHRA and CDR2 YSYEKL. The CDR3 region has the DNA TGCGCCAGCAGCCAAGATAGCCAGGGGCCGGTTGAGCAGTTCTTC. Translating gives CASSQDSQGPVEQFF.

CDR3 nucleotide sequence: TGCGCCAGCAGCAGACCCGCGGAGGGGCAGGATACGCAGTATTTT. Its translation: CASSRPAEGQDTQYF. The chain combines TRBV5-1 with TRBJ2-3; possible D gene TRBD2, 6 bases. The CDR3 runs 15 residues. Germline V CDR1 and CDR2: SGHRS, YFSETQ. The ends were cut back, 4 bases at V and 6 bases at J, with 18 bases in the middle.

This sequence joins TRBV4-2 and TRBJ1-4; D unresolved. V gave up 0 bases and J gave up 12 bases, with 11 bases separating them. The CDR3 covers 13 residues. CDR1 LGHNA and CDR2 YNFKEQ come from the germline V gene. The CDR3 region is CASSQDVERELFF. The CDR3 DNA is TGTGCCAGCAGCCAAGATGTCGAGAGAGAACTGTTTTTT.

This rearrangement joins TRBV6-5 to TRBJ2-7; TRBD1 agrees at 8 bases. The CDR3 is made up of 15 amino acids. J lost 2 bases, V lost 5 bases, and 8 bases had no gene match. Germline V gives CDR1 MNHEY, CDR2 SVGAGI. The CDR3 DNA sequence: TGTGCCAGCAGTGGGAGGAACAGGGGGGCCTACGAGCAGTACTTC. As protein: CASSGRNRGAYEQYF.

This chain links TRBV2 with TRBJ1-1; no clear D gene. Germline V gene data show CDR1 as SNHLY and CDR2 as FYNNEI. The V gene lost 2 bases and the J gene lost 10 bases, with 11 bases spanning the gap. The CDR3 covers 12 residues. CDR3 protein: CASSEPSRGAFF. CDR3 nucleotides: TGTGCCAGCAGTGAACCCTCCCGGGGAGCTTTCTTT. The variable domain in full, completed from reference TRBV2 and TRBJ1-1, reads EPEVTQTPSHQVTQMGQEVILRCVPISNHLYFYWYRQILGQKVEFLVSFYNNEISEKSEIFDDQFSVERPDGSNFTLKIRSTKLEDSAMYFCASSEPSRGAFFGQGTRLTVV.

For the CDR3, the DNA is TGTGCCAGCAGCTTAGGTCAGGAGGGTGAGCAGTTCTTC. Residues: CASSLGQEGEQFF. The V gene is TRBV7-8, the J gene TRBJ2-1, with a weak D call TRBD2 (6 bases). Trimming cost V 1 base and J 9 bases, with 10 bases left between them. Looked up from germline, CDR1 is SGHVS and CDR2 is FQNEAQ. The CDR3 spans 13 residues.

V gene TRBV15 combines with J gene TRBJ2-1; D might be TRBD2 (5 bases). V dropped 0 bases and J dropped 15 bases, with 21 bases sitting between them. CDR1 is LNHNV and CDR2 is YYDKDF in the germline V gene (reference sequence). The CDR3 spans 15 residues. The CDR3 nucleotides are TGTGCCACCAGCAGAGACGCCGCGGATACTAGTTCTCCGTTCTTC. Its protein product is CATSRDAADTSSPFF.

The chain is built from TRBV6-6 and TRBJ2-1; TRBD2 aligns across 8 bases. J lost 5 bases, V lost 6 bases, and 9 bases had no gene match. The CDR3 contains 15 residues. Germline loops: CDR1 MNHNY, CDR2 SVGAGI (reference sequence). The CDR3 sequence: CASSPGGALDNEQFF. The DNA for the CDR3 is TGTGCCAGCAGCCCCGGGGGGGCCTTGGACAATGAGCAGTTCTTC.

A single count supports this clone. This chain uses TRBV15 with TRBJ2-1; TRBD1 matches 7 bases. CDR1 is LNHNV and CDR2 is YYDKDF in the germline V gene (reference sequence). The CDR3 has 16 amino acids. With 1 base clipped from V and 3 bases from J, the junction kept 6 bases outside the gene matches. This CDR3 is CATSRASGGFYNEQFF. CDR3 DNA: TGTGCCACCAGCAGAGCATCAGGGGGATTCTACAATGAGCAGTTCTTC.

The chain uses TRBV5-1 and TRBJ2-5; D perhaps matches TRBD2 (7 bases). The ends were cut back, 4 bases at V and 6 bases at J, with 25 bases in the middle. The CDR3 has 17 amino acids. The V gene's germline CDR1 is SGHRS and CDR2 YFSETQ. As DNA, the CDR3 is TGCGCCAGCAGCCCGATCGGGGGGCCCCTCGGTTCAAAGACCCAGTACTTC. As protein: CASSPIGGPLGSKTQYF. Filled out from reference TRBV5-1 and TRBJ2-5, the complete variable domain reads KAGVTQTPRYLIKTRGQQVTLSCSPISGHRSVSWYQQTPGQGLQFLFEYFSETQRNKGNFPGRFSGRQFSNSRSEMNVSTLELGDSALYLCASSPIGGPLGSKTQYFGPGTRLLVL.